This T cell receptor (beta chain) was identified during a study of blood T cell repertoires in COVID-19 (dated by TCRdb to 2018 to 2021). The study in broad terms: Collaborator samples came from the United States, Italy and Spain and covered acute and convalescent phases of COVID-19. Where available, HLA class I and class II types were taken from metadata supplied by the sample provider and were not determined by assay-based typing. A de-identified subject ID, COVID-19 status, age in years and sex were almost always included in the sample metadata. The prospective study material was composed of cDNA or gDNA derived from T cells, B-cell-depleted T cells, or PBMCs. A freely available public database, intended as a resource for researchers studying the immune response to SARS-CoV-2, is where the repertoires were released. Subjects who had been exposed to COVID-19, were actively infected with it, or had recovered from it provided the deeply sampled blood TCRbeta repertoires that made up the dataset. Samples were obtained from the ongoing ImmuneRACE study (first 160 participants) and from about 1,300 subjects provided by 6 global collaborators.

Each collaborating institution followed its own protocols to collect whole blood in K2EDTA tubes. For TCRbeta analysis, collaborators shipped samples as frozen whole blood, isolated PBMCs, or DNA extracted from either of those sample types. The CDR3 contains 15 residues, cysteine and phenylalanine counted. Just CDR3 DNA is preserved here, 45 bases in frame from base 1. V is clipped by 7 bases and J by 7 bases, and the sequence between their germline boundaries is 20 bases long. CDR1 and CDR2, per the germline V gene, are MDHEN and SYDVKM. TCRbeta CDR3 regions were amplified from genomic DNA by means of the immunoSEQ Assay, a bias-controlled multiplex PCR. The study's own analysis went as follows. Within the assay, amplification of reference gene primers was used to estimate how many nucleated cells each sample contained. To quantify the absolute abundance of each unique TCRbeta CDR3 rearrangement, sequence reads were collapsed and filtered. For each sample, productive Simpson clonality was calculated as the square root of Simpson's diversity index over productive rearrangements. As stored in TCRdb, this immuneACCESS dataset retains in-frame rearrangements with V and J assigned. A fraction of the clones does not appear; measured against another copy, unresolved V genes explain less than half of the discrepancy, and the remainder lacks a known reason. V and J calls plus clone size are reproduced from that table; the DNA served to infer D and trimming. A total of around 45,000 clones appear in this sample, 83% of them only once. The ten most abundant clones make up approximately 7.6% of the sample.

As for this clone: The antigen it binds to is not known. No per-base quality is available; no much larger clone lies one base away.

General study outcomes and caveats: Clinical and demographic metadata were provided uncurated, with the amount varying by source and participant.

The sample consisted of peripheral blood. The TCR sequence derives from a man aged 80 or over in a cohort sampled during active COVID-19. In this chain, TRBV28 is recombined with TRBJ2-1; tentative D gene TRBD2, with 7 bases matching. Read as DNA, the sequence is TGTGCCAGCACCAAACCCCGGGGGGCGGCTAATGAGCAGTTCTTC. Its translation is CASTKPRGAANEQFF.